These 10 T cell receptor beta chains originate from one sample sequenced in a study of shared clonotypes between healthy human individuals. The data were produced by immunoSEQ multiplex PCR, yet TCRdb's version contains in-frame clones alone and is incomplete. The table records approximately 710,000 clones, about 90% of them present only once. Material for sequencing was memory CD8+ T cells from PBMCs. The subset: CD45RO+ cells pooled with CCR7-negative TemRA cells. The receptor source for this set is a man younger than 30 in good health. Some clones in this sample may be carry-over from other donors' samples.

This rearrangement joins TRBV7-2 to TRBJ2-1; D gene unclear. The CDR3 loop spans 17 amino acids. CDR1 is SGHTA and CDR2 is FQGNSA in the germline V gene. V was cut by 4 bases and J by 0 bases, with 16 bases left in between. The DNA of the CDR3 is TGTGCCAGCAGCTCTAGAGACGGGCTGAGCTCCTACAATGAGCAGTTCTTC. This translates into CASSSRDGLSSYNEQFF. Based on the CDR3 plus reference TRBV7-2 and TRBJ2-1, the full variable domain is GAGVSQSPSNKVTEKGKDVELRCDPISGHTALYWYRQSLGQGLEFLIYFQGNSAPDKSGLPSDRFSAERTGGSVSTLTIQRTQQEDSAVYLCASSSRDGLSSYNEQFFGPGTRLTVL.

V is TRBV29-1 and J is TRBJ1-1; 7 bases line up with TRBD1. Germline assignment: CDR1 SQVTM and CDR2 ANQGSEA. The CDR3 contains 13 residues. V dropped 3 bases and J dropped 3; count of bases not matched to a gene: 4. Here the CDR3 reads CSVDTGVDTEAFF. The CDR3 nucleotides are TGCAGCGTTGATACAGGGGTGGACACTGAAGCTTTCTTT.

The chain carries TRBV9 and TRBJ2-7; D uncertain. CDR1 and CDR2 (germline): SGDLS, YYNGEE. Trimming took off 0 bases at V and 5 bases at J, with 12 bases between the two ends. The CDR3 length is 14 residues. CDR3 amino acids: CASSVGVGGHEQYF. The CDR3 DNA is TGTGCCAGCAGCGTAGGGGTCGGTGGGCACGAGCAGTACTTC.

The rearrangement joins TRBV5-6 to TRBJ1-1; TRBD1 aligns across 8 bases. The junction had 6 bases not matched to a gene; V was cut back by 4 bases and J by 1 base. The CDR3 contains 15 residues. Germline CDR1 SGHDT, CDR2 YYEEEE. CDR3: CASSPLGTGNTEAFF. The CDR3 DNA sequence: TGTGCCAGCAGCCCACTAGGGACAGGGAACACTGAAGCTTTCTTT.

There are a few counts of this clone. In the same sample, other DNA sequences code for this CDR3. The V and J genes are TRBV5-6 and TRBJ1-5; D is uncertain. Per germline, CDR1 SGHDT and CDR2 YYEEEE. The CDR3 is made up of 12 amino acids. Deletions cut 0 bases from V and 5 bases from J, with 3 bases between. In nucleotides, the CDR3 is TGTGCCAGCAGCTTGGGAGATCAGCCCCAGCATTTT. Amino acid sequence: CASSLGDQPQHF.

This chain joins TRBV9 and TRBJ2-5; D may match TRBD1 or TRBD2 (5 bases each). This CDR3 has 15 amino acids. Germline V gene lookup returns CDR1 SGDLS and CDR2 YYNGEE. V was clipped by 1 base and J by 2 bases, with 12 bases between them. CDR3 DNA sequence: TGTGCCAGCAGCGTAACGAGAGGGGTGCAAGAGACCCAGTACTTC. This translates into CASSVTRGVQETQYF.

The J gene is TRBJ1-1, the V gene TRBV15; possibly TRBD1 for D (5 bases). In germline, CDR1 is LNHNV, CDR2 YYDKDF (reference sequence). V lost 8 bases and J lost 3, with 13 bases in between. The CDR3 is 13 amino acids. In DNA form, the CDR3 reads TGTGCCACCGGAGCAGGGACGGACACTGAAGCTTTCTTT. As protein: CATGAGTDTEAFF.

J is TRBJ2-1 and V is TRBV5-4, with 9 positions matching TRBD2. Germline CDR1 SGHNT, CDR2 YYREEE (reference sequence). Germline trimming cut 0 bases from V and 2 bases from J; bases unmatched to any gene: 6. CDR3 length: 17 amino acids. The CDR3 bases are TGTGCCAGCAGCTTGGGGGGGCAGCGGGAGGCCTACAATGAGCAGTTCTTC. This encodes CASSLGGQREAYNEQFF.

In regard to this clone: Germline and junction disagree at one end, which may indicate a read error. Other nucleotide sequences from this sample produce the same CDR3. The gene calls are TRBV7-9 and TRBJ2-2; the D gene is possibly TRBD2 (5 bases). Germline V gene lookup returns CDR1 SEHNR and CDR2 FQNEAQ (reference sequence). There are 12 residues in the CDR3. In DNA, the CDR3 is TGTGCCAGCAGCTTAGGCCCCGGGGAGTTGTTTTTT. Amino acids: CASSLGPGELFF.

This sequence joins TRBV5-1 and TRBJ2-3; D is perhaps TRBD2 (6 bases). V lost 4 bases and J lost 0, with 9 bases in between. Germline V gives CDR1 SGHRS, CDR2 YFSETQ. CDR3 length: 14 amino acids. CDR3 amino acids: CASSHGTSTDTQYF. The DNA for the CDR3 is TGCGCCAGCAGCCACGGGACTAGCACAGATACGCAGTATTTT.